This entry describes one T cell receptor beta chain. Its recognized antigen is unknown. Base quality data are lacking; no much larger clone is found one base away. Counted from cysteine to phenylalanine, this CDR3 has 13 amino acids. The retained sequence is limited to the CDR3, 39 bases, with the frame set at the first base. Based on the germline V gene, the CDR1 and CDR2 sequences are SGHDT and YYEEEE. The V and J ends are trimmed by 2 bases and 6 bases, leaving 11 bases between them. In the prospective study, participants were roughly 18 to 95 years old, resided in 25 or so geographic areas of the United States, and were enrolled through a virtual design. In the prospective study, participants were assigned to cohorts based on the clinical history participants reported in a screening survey and a study questionnaire. Recovered participants in ImmuneRACE Cohort 3 were defined by two consecutive negative NP/OP PCR tests, clearance by a healthcare professional, or resolution of symptoms. Mobile phlebotomists in the prospective study collected whole blood, serum and a nasopharyngeal or oropharyngeal swab from every participant. Additional blood draws and questionnaires over an approximately two-month period could optionally be provided by prospective study participants. Prospective study blood samples were shipped either frozen or at room temperature before DNA extraction.

TCRbeta CDR3 regions were amplified from genomic DNA using the immunoSEQ Assay, a bias-controlled multiplex PCR. Processing in the source paper ran as follows. Within the assay, amplification of reference gene primers was used to estimate how many nucleated cells each sample contained. To quantify the absolute abundance of each unique TCRbeta CDR3 rearrangement, sequence reads were collapsed and filtered. For each sample, productive Simpson clonality was calculated by taking the square root of Simpson's diversity index across productive rearrangements. TCRdb carries this immuneACCESS record with in-frame sequences only. Its versions omit some clonotypes, under half of them owing to an unresolved V gene in the studies checked, with the rest unexplained. D and trimming come from the DNA, and the V and J calls and clone size come from that table. The sample records more than 300,000 clones, around 92% of which are singletons. The top ten hold about 9.4% of the sample.

These data are taken from a study of blood T cell repertoires in COVID-19 (TCRdb year 2020). As for the study more broadly: Samples from collaborators originated in the United States, Italy and Spain and spanned both the acute and convalescent phases of COVID-19. The material from the prospective study consisted of cDNA or gDNA derived from T cells, B-cell-depleted T cells, or PBMCs. Subjects who had been exposed to COVID-19, were actively infected with it, or had recovered from it provided the deeply sampled blood TCRbeta repertoires that made up the dataset. The repertoires were released in a freely available public database intended as a resource for research on the immune response to SARS-CoV-2. Samples were obtained from the ongoing ImmuneRACE study (first 160 participants) and from some 1,200 subjects provided by 6 global collaborators. Nearly every sample came with metadata listing a de-identified subject ID, COVID-19 status, age in years and sex. Where HLA class I and class II types were available, the types were taken from metadata supplied by the sample provider, not from assay-based typing.

Findings and caveats that apply to the study as a whole: The amount of clinical and demographic metadata varied by source and participant and was provided uncurated.

The sequencing sample was made of PBMCs or T cells enriched from blood (not recorded which). This chain joins TRBV5-6 to TRBJ1-2; the best D guess is TRBD1, with 5 bases matching. This TCR came from a woman in her twenties or thirties who had recovered from COVID-19. The sequenced DNA is TGTGCCAGCAGCTTTACGGGGGTTCATGGCTACACCTTC. It encodes CASSFTGVHGYTF.